This record concerns one T cell receptor beta chain sequence. This sample is drawn from a study of blood T cell repertoires in COVID-19. The V gene lost 0 bases and the J gene lost 3 bases, with 13 bases spanning the gap. The CDR3 is 15 amino acids. From germline, CDR1 is SGHRS and CDR2 YFSETQ. Using immunoSEQ multiplex PCR, the repertoire was profiled, and TCRdb retains in-frame clones only, with some absent. The profile shows fewer than 15,000 clones, around 84% of them singletons. Sequencing was carried out using peripheral blood. This receptor was identified in a man aged 45-60 years with active COVID-19. The chain has TRBV5-1 and TRBJ2-7; possibly TRBD2 for D (5 bases). The CDR3 sequence is CASSLGAGVIYEQYF. In DNA, the CDR3 is TGCGCCAGCAGCTTGGGGGCCGGGGTGATCTACGAGCAGTACTTC. The full variable domain, its missing parts supplied by reference TRBV5-1 and TRBJ2-7, is KAGVTQTPRYLIKTRGQQVTLSCSPISGHRSVSWYQQTPGQGLQFLFEYFSETQRNKGNFPGRFSGRQFSNSRSEMNVSTLELGDSALYLCASSLGAGVIYEQYFGPGTRLTVT.